This T cell receptor beta chain was recovered during a study of blood T cell repertoires in COVID-19 (dated by TCRdb to 2020 to 2021). Regarding the complete study: Collaborator samples came from the United States, Italy and Spain and covered acute and convalescent phases of COVID-19. Sample metadata almost always included a de-identified subject ID, COVID-19 status, age in years and sex. The prospective study material was composed of cDNA or gDNA derived from T cells, B-cell-depleted T cells, or PBMCs. The dataset comprised deeply sampled blood TCRbeta repertoires from subjects exposed to, actively infected with, or recovered from COVID-19. Samples came from the ongoing ImmuneRACE study (first 160 participants) plus 1,254 subjects from 6 global collaborators. Where available, HLA class I and class II types were obtained from metadata supplied by the sample provider rather than from assay-based typing. The repertoires were released in a freely available public database meant as a resource for research on the immune response to SARS-CoV-2.

Whole blood was collected in K2EDTA tubes by collaborating institutions according to the institutions' own protocols. For TCRbeta analysis, collaborators shipped samples as frozen whole blood, isolated PBMCs, or DNA extracted from either of those sample types. What the research found in general, with its limitations: The amount of clinical and demographic metadata varied by source and participant and was provided uncurated.

Of note for this clone: The target of this receptor is not known. Per-base qualities were not stored, and no clone one base away is much larger.

TCRbeta CDR3 regions were amplified from genomic DNA using the immunoSEQ Assay, a bias-controlled multiplex PCR. The authors' pipeline ran thus. The number of nucleated cells in each sample was estimated from the amplification of reference gene primers within the assay. Sequence reads were collapsed and filtered to measure the absolute abundance of every unique TCRbeta CDR3 rearrangement. For each sample, productive Simpson clonality was calculated as the square root of Simpson's diversity index over productive rearrangements. TCRdb mirrors the immuneACCESS table, restricted to in-frame sequences. Some clones are absent from its copies; in checked studies, under half trace to an unresolved V gene, and the reason for the others is unknown. V and J calls and clone size are as listed in that table; D and trimming were resolved from the DNA. This sample lists some 150,000 clones; approximately 89% were detected once. The ten largest clones represent 2.5% to 4% of the sample.

CDR1 and CDR2 are read off the germline V gene as SNHLY and FYNNEI. The cysteine opens and the phenylalanine closes a CDR3 of 11 amino acids. The CDR3 DNA has 33 bases and is translated from base 1. V is trimmed back by 6 bases and J by 10 bases, and the junction contains 4 bases that no gene match accounts for. What was sequenced was peripheral blood. The receptor's source is a man aged 70-80 years with acute or convalescent COVID-19. The chain links TRBV2 with TRBJ2-3, and TRBD1 aligns with 7 junction nucleotides. The CDR3 protein: CASRRGQAQYF. The nucleotide sequence reads as follows: TGTGCCAGCAGGAGAGGACAGGCGCAGTATTTT.